Listed below are T cell receptor beta chains from one sample, sequenced in a study of T-cell reconstitution after alpha-beta-depleted transplantation in children. One entry per CDR3 protein results from TCRdb running MiXCR on the PCR reads. Of some 460,000 distinct CDR3 sequences listed, about a sixth are singletons. Sample: PBMCs, mostly from graft donor cells, taken 360 days after TCRalphabeta/CD19-depleted stem cell transplant. The receptors were gathered from a boy under two years old who had a stem cell transplant for Wiskott-Aldrich syndrome, so the T cells may come from the graft donor. Both conserved end residues are part of each CDR3. The D gene is left open where the match is weak. The listing skips clone size in some rows; elsewhere it reads once, few, many or a size class.

CDR3aa: CASALRGDYGYTF; CDR3nt: TGTGCCAGCGCCCTCAGGGGGGACTATGGCTACACCTTC; abundance: few; len: 13; j_gene: TRBJ1-2; v_gene: TRBV6-1; d_gene: TRBD1
CDR3aa: CASSLGNGLGFTEAFF; CDR3nt: TGTGCCAGCAGCTTAGGGAACGGGTTAGGGTTCACTGAAGCTTTCTTT; abundance: few; len: 16; j_gene: TRBJ1-1; v_gene: TRBV7-9; d_gene: -
CDR3aa: CASSPDRRDTQYF; CDR3nt: TGTGCCAGCAGCCCAGACAGAAGAGATACGCAGTATTTT; abundance: few; len: 13; j_gene: TRBJ2-3; v_gene: TRBV3-1; d_gene: -
CDR3aa: CASSPRKGRAGDNEQFF; CDR3nt: TGTGCCAGCAGCCCAAGAAAAGGGCGAGCGGGAGACAATGAGCAGTTCTTC; abundance: many; len: 17; j_gene: TRBJ2-1; v_gene: TRBV7-9; d_gene: TRBD2
CDR3aa: CATSDTVTSAAPLEQFF; CDR3nt: TGTGCCACCAGTGATACGGTGACTAGCGCCGCGCCATTAGAGCAGTTCTTC; abundance: -; len: 17; j_gene: TRBJ2-1; v_gene: TRBV24-1; d_gene: TRBD2
CDR3aa: CASSRDYLTDTQYF; CDR3nt: TGTGCCAGCAGCCGGGACTATCTCACAGATACGCAGTATTTT; abundance: many; len: 14; j_gene: TRBJ2-3; v_gene: TRBV11-2; d_gene: TRBD2
CDR3aa: CSAKGGGQPYEQYF; CDR3nt: TGCAGTGCTAAAGGCGGGGGCCAACCCTACGAGCAGTACTTC; abundance: many; len: 14; j_gene: TRBJ2-7; v_gene: TRBV20-1; d_gene: -
CDR3aa: CASSLGGTGVETQYF; CDR3nt: TGTGCCAGCAGCTTAGGGGGGACAGGCGTCGAGACCCAGTACTTT; abundance: -; len: 15; j_gene: TRBJ2-5; v_gene: TRBV7-6; d_gene: TRBD1
CDR3aa: CASSVSGGAPYEQYF; CDR3nt: TGTGCCAGCAGCGTTAGCGGGGGAGCCCCCTACGAGCAGTACTTC; abundance: -; len: 15; j_gene: TRBJ2-7; v_gene: TRBV12-3/TRBV12-4; d_gene: TRBD2
CDR3aa: CASSLGDGAQHF; CDR3nt: TGTGCCAGCAGTTTGGGAGACGGGGCCCAGCATTTT; abundance: -; len: 12; j_gene: TRBJ1-5; v_gene: TRBV12-3/TRBV12-4; d_gene: -
CDR3aa: CATSGSGVGYNEQFF; CDR3nt: TGTGCCACCAGCGGTAGCGGCGTTGGGTACAATGAGCAGTTCTTC; abundance: few; len: 15; j_gene: TRBJ2-1; v_gene: TRBV15; d_gene: -
CDR3aa: CSARVPGGLNIQYF; CDR3nt: TGCAGTGCTAGAGTCCCGGGAGGACTAAACATTCAGTACTTC; abundance: few; len: 14; j_gene: TRBJ2-4; v_gene: TRBV20-1; d_gene: TRBD2
CDR3aa: CASSPDTTNTEAFF; CDR3nt: TGCGCCAGCAGCCCGGACACTACGAACACTGAAGCTTTCTTT; abundance: -; len: 14; j_gene: TRBJ1-1; v_gene: TRBV5-1; d_gene: -
CDR3aa: CASSPGQGFEKLFF; CDR3nt: TGCGCCAGCAGCCCCGGACAGGGTTTTGAAAAACTGTTTTTT; abundance: -; len: 14; j_gene: TRBJ1-4; v_gene: TRBV5-1; d_gene: TRBD1
CDR3aa: CASSFRYQQGFVDGYTF; CDR3nt: TGTGCCAGCAGCTTCCGATACCAACAGGGCTTTGTGGATGGCTACACCTTC; abundance: -; len: 17; j_gene: TRBJ1-2; v_gene: TRBV7-2; d_gene: -
CDR3aa: CAWSYRALRDQPQHF; CDR3nt: TGTGCCTGGAGTTATAGGGCCCTCAGGGATCAGCCCCAGCATTTT; abundance: -; len: 15; j_gene: TRBJ1-5; v_gene: TRBV30; d_gene: -
CDR3aa: CATSAPGLEGEQFF; CDR3nt: TGTGCCACCAGTGCCCCGGGACTCGAGGGGGAGCAGTTCTTC; abundance: -; len: 14; j_gene: TRBJ2-1; v_gene: TRBV24-1; d_gene: -
CDR3aa: CSVEDGFTGELFF; CDR3nt: TGCAGCGTTGAAGACGGATTCACCGGGGAGCTGTTTTTT; abundance: few; len: 13; j_gene: TRBJ2-2; v_gene: TRBV29-1; d_gene: -
CDR3aa: CASSDGLAGGPNIQYF; CDR3nt: TGCGCCAGCAGCGACGGACTAGCGGGGGGGCCAAACATTCAGTACTTC; abundance: -; len: 16; j_gene: TRBJ2-4; v_gene: TRBV5-1; d_gene: TRBD2
CDR3aa: CASRGGGVAYNEQFF; CDR3nt: TGTGCCAGCCGAGGTGGTGGGGTAGCTTACAATGAGCAGTTCTTC; abundance: many; len: 15; j_gene: TRBJ2-1; v_gene: TRBV12-3/TRBV12-4; d_gene: -
CDR3aa: CASSSGDSFFFSGANVLTF; CDR3nt: TGTGCCAGCAGCTCGGGGGACAGCTTCTTTTTCTCTGGGGCCAACGTCCTGACTTTC; abundance: -; len: 19; j_gene: TRBJ2-6; v_gene: TRBV11-1; d_gene: -
CDR3aa: CRERRLASSYEQYF; CDR3nt: TGCAGGGAGAGACGACTAGCGAGCTCCTACGAGCAGTACTTC; abundance: -; len: 14; j_gene: TRBJ2-7; v_gene: TRBV20-1; d_gene: TRBD2
CDR3aa: CASSALGTQYF; CDR3nt: TGTGCCAGCAGTGCCCTTGGGACCCAGTACTTC; abundance: -; len: 11; j_gene: TRBJ2-5; v_gene: TRBV28; d_gene: -
CDR3aa: CASSPRLLGANVLTF; CDR3nt: TGTGCCAGCAGCCCTCGATTATTAGGGGCCAACGTCCTGACTTTC; abundance: -; len: 15; j_gene: TRBJ2-6; v_gene: TRBV7-2; d_gene: -
CDR3aa: CASSQVDDRGLATNTEAFF; CDR3nt: TGCGCCAGCAGTCAAGTCGATGACCGGGGCCTAGCAACGAACACTGAAGCTTTCTTT; abundance: -; len: 19; j_gene: TRBJ1-1; v_gene: TRBV23-1; d_gene: -
CDR3aa: CASSPVLTGAEAFF; CDR3nt: TGTGCCAGCAGCCCCGTACTAACCGGGGCCGAAGCTTTCTTT; abundance: -; len: 14; j_gene: TRBJ1-1; v_gene: TRBV4-2; d_gene: -
CDR3aa: CASSIKGGASGDYEQYF; CDR3nt: TGTGCCAGCTCCATTAAAGGGGGTGCTAGCGGGGACTACGAGCAGTACTTC; abundance: few; len: 17; j_gene: TRBJ2-7; v_gene: TRBV18; d_gene: TRBD2
CDR3aa: CASAREGLPTYNEQFF; CDR3nt: TGCGCCAGCGCCCGGGAGGGCCTTCCAACCTACAATGAGCAGTTCTTC; abundance: few; len: 16; j_gene: TRBJ2-1; v_gene: TRBV5-1; d_gene: TRBD2
CDR3aa: CASSPGHRGRHNEQFF; CDR3nt: TGTGCCAGCAGCCCAGGGCACAGGGGGCGACACAATGAGCAGTTCTTC; abundance: -; len: 16; j_gene: TRBJ2-1; v_gene: TRBV2; d_gene: TRBD1
CDR3aa: CASSLDQVGLQGGETQYF; CDR3nt: TGTGCCAGCAGCTTAGATCAGGTTGGACTACAGGGAGGGGAGACCCAGTACTTC; abundance: -; len: 18; j_gene: TRBJ2-5; v_gene: TRBV11-2; d_gene: -